This TCR beta chain was profiled in a study of CD39 and CD103 CD8 tumor-infiltrating T cells. Whole-study findings and limits: Top 30 DP CD8 TIL clonotypes covered roughly 56-86% of repertoire.

About this clone: Its target is not known.

At sample collection, these patients were off therapy. Sorted CD3+CD4-CD8+CD45RA- TILs were divided into DN, SP and DP by CD39 and CD103. The CDR3 length is 15 residues. Germline loops: CDR1 PRHDT, CDR2 FYEKMQ (reference sequence). V was pared by 6 bases and J by 3 bases, with 8 bases of the junction left unmatched. Profiled with immunoSEQ multiplex PCR; TCRdb holds only in-frame clones, not every one. The sample lists 2,500 to 3,000 clones, 80% to 90% seen once, with roughly 21% in the top ten. The chain combines TRBV13 with TRBJ1-2; 9 bases align to TRBD1. The sample comprised CD39- CD103- CD8+ T cells sorted from the tumor. Regarding subset: CD103-CD39- double-negative CD45RA- CD8 T cells. This clonotype was sampled from a human donor with head and neck squamous cell carcinoma. The CDR3 DNA sequence: TGTGCCAGCAGGACAGGGGGGGGGTTCGACTATGGCTACACCTTC. Translated, it gives CASRTGGGFDYGYTF.